These 26 T cell receptor beta chains were all obtained from the same sample, sequenced in a study of graft-versus-host responses after intestinal transplantation. Using immunoSEQ multiplex PCR, the repertoire was profiled, and TCRdb retains in-frame clones only, with some absent. The sample gives roughly 120,000 clones, over 75% of which show up once; over 0.15% is in the top ten. These receptors have no identified antigens. Source: unstimulated CD4+ T cells sorted from spleen or lymph node cells, taken before intestinal transplant. The source of these receptors is a human donor who received an intestinal transplant.

The CDR3 sequence is CATSRRQGNYGYTF. CDR3 nucleotide sequence: TGTGCCACCAGCAGACGACAGGGGAACTATGGCTACACCTTC. This sequence joins TRBV15 and TRBJ1-2; TRBD1 matches 8 bases. Trimming removed 2 bases from V and 2 bases from J; junction bases left unmatched: 1. The CDR3 runs to 14 residues. Looked up from germline, CDR1 is LNHNV and CDR2 is YYDKDF (reference sequence).

A single count supports this clone. The rearrangement links TRBV7-2 to TRBJ1-1; 9 bases line up with TRBD1. This CDR3 has 16 residues. In germline, CDR1 is SGHTA, CDR2 FQGNSA. V trimming: 5 bases; J trimming: 5 bases; junction bases outside the gene matches: 12. CDR3 protein: CASSPPSGTGRTEAFF. As DNA, the CDR3 is TGTGCCAGCAGCCCCCCCTCCGGGACAGGGAGGACTGAAGCTTTCTTT.

V and J are TRBV4-1 and TRBJ1-4; unclear D gene. The V end lost 5 bases, the J end lost 7 bases, and 17 bases lay between the germline ends. This CDR3 is built from 15 residues. Looked up from germline, CDR1 is MGHRA and CDR2 is YSYEKL. CDR3 amino acids: CASSARRAFGEKLFF. In DNA, the CDR3 is TGCGCCAGCAGCGCACGGAGGGCGTTCGGTGAAAAACTGTTTTTT.

The chain joins TRBV18 to TRBJ2-4, with D possibly matching TRBD1 (6 bases). V lost 0 bases and J 4 bases, leaving 13 bases between the germline ends. This CDR3 has 16 amino acids. Germline V CDR1 and CDR2: KGHSH, LQKENI. CDR3 sequence reads: CASSPPVWQGKNIQYF. The CDR3 DNA reads as TGTGCCAGCTCACCACCGGTGTGGCAGGGGAAAAACATTCAGTACTTC.

This chain links TRBV5-1 with TRBJ1-1, with 7 bases lining up with TRBD1. Germline trimming cut 2 bases from V and 1 base from J; bases unmatched to any gene: 5. In germline, CDR1 is SGHRS, CDR2 YFSETQ. The CDR3 consists of 15 residues. DNA of the CDR3: TGCGCCAGCAGCTTCACAGGGGACCCGAACACTGAAGCTTTCTTT. Amino acid sequence: CASSFTGDPNTEAFF.

V and J are TRBV6-4 and TRBJ1-5; 8 bases line up with TRBD1. The V gene end was trimmed by 2 bases and the J gene end by 3 bases; junction bases not matched to a gene: 9. From germline, CDR1 is MRHNA and CDR2 SNTAGT. The CDR3 extends over 17 amino acids. The CDR3 DNA reads TGTGCCAGCAGTGACCCCACACAGGGGGATCTCAATCAGCCCCAGCATTTT. This translates into CASSDPTQGDLNQPQHF.

This clone was recorded a few times. Other DNA sequences in the same sample also yield this CDR3. The rearrangement links TRBV30 to TRBJ1-1; D may be TRBD1 (5 bases). The V and J ends lost 3 bases and 1 base respectively, with 9 bases between them. This CDR3 spans 13 amino acids. Germline CDR1 is GTSNPN and CDR2 is SVGIG (reference sequence). The CDR3 protein is CAWSRQGNTEAFF. The CDR3 DNA follows: TGTGCCTGGAGCCGTCAGGGGAACACTGAAGCTTTCTTT.

This clone showed up just once. The chain couples TRBV6-6 to TRBJ1-1; TRBD1 matches at 8 bases. Germline assignment: CDR1 MNHNY and CDR2 SVGAGI (reference sequence). This CDR3 has 12 amino acids. The V gene end was trimmed by 6 bases and the J gene end by 6 bases; junction bases not matched to a gene: 3. CDR3 loop: CASSRTGSEAFF. The DNA for the CDR3 is TGTGCCAGCAGCCGGACAGGGTCTGAAGCTTTCTTT.

This chain uses TRBV30 with TRBJ2-1; 9 bases fit TRBD2. Germline lookup yields CDR1 GTSNPN and CDR2 SVGIG (reference sequence). The V segment lost 0 bases and the J segment 10 bases; nucleotides outside the gene matches: 7. The CDR3 contains 14 residues. The CDR3 coding sequence is TGTGCCTGGAGTGTGAGGCTAGCGGGGAGGGAGCAGTTCTTC. It is translated as CAWSVRLAGREQFF.

This chain joins TRBV5-1 and TRBJ2-2; no clear D gene. This CDR3 comprises 13 residues. Germline CDR1 is SGHRS and CDR2 is YFSETQ. V was trimmed by 2 bases and J by 6 bases, leaving 8 bases between them. The CDR3 region has the DNA TGCGCCAGCAGCTTCCTTCTCGCCGGGGAGCTGTTTTTT. It specifies CASSFLLAGELFF.

This chain's CDR3 is CASSETPGQGTTEAFF. As DNA, the CDR3 is TGTGCCAGCAGTGAGACCCCGGGACAGGGGACCACTGAAGCTTTCTTT. The chain is built from TRBV25-1 and TRBJ1-1; 10 nucleotides align to TRBD1. With 3 bases clipped from V and 4 bases from J, the junction kept 8 bases outside the gene matches. The germline V gene has CDR1 MGHDK and CDR2 SYGVNS. CDR3 length: 16 residues.

The V gene is TRBV4-1, the J gene TRBJ2-7; D may be TRBD2 (5 bases). Trimming removed 1 base at V and 2 bases at J, with 18 bases between. The CDR3 has 17 amino acids. CDR1 and CDR2 (germline): MGHRA, YSYEKL. The CDR3 DNA follows: TGCGCCAGCAGCCAAGTCCCTAGGAGGACTCTCACCTACGAGCAGTACTTC. Translating gives CASSQVPRRTLTYEQYF.

The chain uses TRBV5-1 and TRBJ1-1, with D possibly being TRBD1 (6 bases). The V end was cut by 2 bases, the J end by 5 bases, with 10 bases between. In germline, CDR1 is SGHRS, CDR2 YFSETQ. The CDR3 runs to 13 residues. CDR3 in amino acids: CASSFRGETEAFF. CDR3 nucleotides: TGCGCCAGCAGCTTCAGGGGCGAGACTGAAGCTTTCTTT.

V gene TRBV23-1 combines with J gene TRBJ1-1; a weak D match, TRBD1 (5 bases). TRBV23-1 counts as an open reading frame of uncertain function. The V and J ends lost 4 bases and 10 bases respectively, with 13 bases between them. This CDR3 comprises 12 residues. The CDR3 bases are TGCGCCAGCAGTCCCCCTAGGGGCCCAGCTTTCTTT. Translated, it gives CASSPPRGPAFF.

This chain uses TRBV9 with TRBJ1-6; D ambiguous. CDR3 length: 15 amino acids. The ends were cut back, 4 bases at V and 17 bases at J, with 25 bases in the middle. The germline V gene encodes CDR1 SGDLS and CDR2 YYNGEE. The CDR3 DNA follows: TGTGCCAGCAGCCCCGGGATTCGGCAAGGTTTCCCTATCCACTTT. It translates to CASSPGIRQGFPIHF.

The V call is TRBV5-1, the J call TRBJ2-1, with a tentative D call TRBD2 (6 bases). Germline V gene lookup returns CDR1 SGHRS and CDR2 YFSETQ. The V end lost 3 bases, the J end lost 7 bases, and 8 bases lay between the germline ends. CDR3 length: 12 amino acids. DNA for the CDR3: TGCGCCAGCAGCTCGGGGGAAAATGAGCAGTTCTTC. It codes for CASSSGENEQFF.

The chain recombines TRBV15 with TRBJ1-6, with D unresolved. The V and J ends lost 0 bases and 4 bases respectively, with 10 bases between them. The germline gives CDR1 LNHNV, CDR2 YYDKDF (reference sequence). CDR3 length: 16 amino acids. CDR3 sequence reads: CATSRDFGRYNSPLHF. The CDR3 region has the DNA TGTGCCACCAGCAGAGATTTTGGTCGGTATAATTCACCCCTCCACTTT. The entire variable domain, with the rest obtained from reference TRBV15 and TRBJ1-6, is as follows: DAMVIQNPRYQVTQFGKPVTLSCSQTLNHNVMYWYQQKSSQAPKLLFHYYDKDFNNEADTPDNFQSRRPNTSFCFLDIRSPGLGDTAMYLCATSRDFGRYNSPLHFGNGTRLTVT.

The rearrangement links TRBV19 to TRBJ2-2; a possible D gene is TRBD2 (6 bases). Trimming left V 6 bases short and J 4 bases short, with 15 bases between. The CDR3 spans 15 residues. CDR1 and CDR2 from the germline V gene are LNHDA and SQIVND (reference sequence). CDR3 residues: CASSIRGSGTGELFF. CDR3 in DNA: TGTGCCAGTAGCATTCGGGGGAGCGGCACCGGGGAGCTGTTTTTT.

The chain has TRBV11-2 and TRBJ1-2; 7 positions agree with TRBD1. This CDR3 contains 14 residues. In germline, CDR1 is SGHAT, CDR2 FQNNGV. The J segment lost 4 bases and the V segment lost 6 bases, leaving 8 bases of the junction unmatched. The CDR3 is CASRTTGQIYGYTF. In nucleotides, the CDR3 is TGTGCCAGCAGAACGACAGGGCAAATCTATGGCTACACCTTC.

V usage is TRBV19 and J usage is TRBJ1-2; D perhaps matches TRBD1 (6 bases). This CDR3 has 12 amino acids. V lost 7 bases and J 7 bases, leaving 13 bases between the germline ends. Germline V gene lookup returns CDR1 LNHDA and CDR2 SQIVND (reference sequence). CDR3 protein: CASTMGASGYTF. The CDR3 DNA is TGTGCCAGTACTATGGGGGCGAGTGGCTACACCTTC.

The rearrangement uses TRBV7-2 and TRBJ1-1; weak D call: TRBD1 (5 bases). V shed 0 bases and J shed 4 bases, with 12 bases lying between them. Germline V gene lookup returns CDR1 SGHTA and CDR2 FQGNSA. This CDR3 has 15 residues. The CDR3 nucleotides read TGTGCCAGCAGCTTAGCTTTGGGGGGTGGCACTGAAGCTTTCTTT. Its translation: CASSLALGGGTEAFF. Using reference TRBV7-2 and TRBJ1-1 for the parts outside the CDR3, the full variable domain is GAGVSQSPSNKVTEKGKDVELRCDPISGHTALYWYRQSLGQGLEFLIYFQGNSAPDKSGLPSDRFSAERTGGSVSTLTIQRTQQEDSAVYLCASSLALGGGTEAFFGQGTRLTVV.

The chain is built from TRBV5-1 and TRBJ2-3, with TRBD2 matching over 12 bases. V shed 0 bases and J 1 base; nucleotides not matched to a gene: 0. The CDR3 has 16 residues. Germline V gene data show CDR1 as SGHRS and CDR2 as YFSETQ. The CDR3 DNA reads as TGCGCCAGCAGCTTGGGGACTAGCGGGGGCACAGATACGCAGTATTTT. Its translation: CASSLGTSGGTDTQYF.

The V call is TRBV2, the J call TRBJ2-3, with a weak D call TRBD2 (6 bases). The CDR3 contains 15 residues. Germline V gene lookup returns CDR1 SNHLY and CDR2 FYNNEI. V shed 3 bases and J shed 0 bases, with 10 bases lying between them. Written as DNA, the CDR3 is TGTGCCAGCAGTGACCCCGGGACTAGCACAGATACGCAGTATTTT. Its translation: CASSDPGTSTDTQYF.

The chain employs TRBV1 and TRBJ2-5; the table assigns TRBD2, which was not confirmed against the DNA. TRBV1 is a pseudogene locus. CDR3 length: 16 amino acids. This chain's CDR3 is CTSSQDRAGGDETQYF. CDR3 nucleotides: TGCACCAGCAGCCAAGATAGGGCCGGGGGGGACGAGACCCAGTACTTC.

A few counts support this clone. V and J are TRBV30 and TRBJ2-7, with TRBD1 as a possible D gene (7 bases). The CDR3 runs 15 residues. Trimming cost V 3 bases and J 2 bases, with 17 bases left between them. From germline, CDR1 is GTSNPN and CDR2 SVGIG (reference sequence). Here the CDR3 reads CAWRRQGGPTYEQYF. The CDR3 region has the DNA TGTGCCTGGAGGCGACAGGGAGGCCCTACCTACGAGCAGTACTTC.

The chain couples TRBV6-5 to TRBJ2-1, with D perhaps matching TRBD2 (5 bases). The germline V gene encodes CDR1 MNHEY and CDR2 SVGAGI. The CDR3 totals 13 residues. Trimming pared 1 base from V and 9 bases from J, leaving 10 bases between. The CDR3 here is CASSYYGSTEQFF. DNA of the CDR3: TGTGCCAGCAGTTACTATGGGAGTACTGAGCAGTTCTTC.